The clone carrying this TCR beta chain was counted a single time. The sample belongs to a study of radiotherapy plus CTLA-4 blockade in lung cancer. Study at large: Disease control reached over 30%, with objective responses in approximately 17%.

Generated by immunoSEQ multiplex PCR, the TCRdb table keeps only in-frame clones and is missing some. This sample yields tens of thousands of clones, of which 60% to 80% are seen a single time; 11% belongs to the top ten. V gave up 4 bases and J gave up 6 bases; unmatched junction bases: 2. The CDR3 length is 13 residues. From germline, CDR1 is SGDLS and CDR2 YYNGEE. The study treated chemo-refractory metastatic non-small-cell lung cancer patients with focal radiation plus ipilimumab CTLA-4 blockade. The chain couples TRBV9 to TRBJ1-4, with 8 bases matching TRBD1. This receptor was taken from a human donor with non-small cell lung cancer who had stable disease on radiotherapy plus ipilimumab. The specimen comprised peripheral blood, sampled from a patient treated with radiotherapy plus ipilimumab. This chain's CDR3 is CASSQTGDEKLFF. CDR3 bases: TGTGCCAGCAGCCAGACAGGGGATGAAAAACTGTTTTTT.